The 5 T cell receptor beta chains in this list originate from one sample, sequenced in a study of blood T cell repertoires in COVID-19. Repertoires were generated with immunoSEQ multiplex PCR, while TCRdb's copy carries only in-frame clones and drops some. The table records roughly 60,000 clones, approximately 82% of them present only once. Sample: peripheral blood. These receptors came from a human donor in a cohort sampled during active or convalescent COVID-19.

The chain joins TRBV6-1 to TRBJ2-1; D perhaps matches TRBD1 (5 bases). V was shortened by 2 bases and J by 8 bases, with 16 bases between the two germline ends. CDR3 length: 15 residues. Germline values: CDR1 MNHNS, CDR2 SASEGT. CDR3 coding DNA: TGTGCCAGCAGTGAACAGGGTAATGGTCAGTATGAGCAGTTCTTC. Encoded protein: CASSEQGNGQYEQFF.

The V gene is TRBV9, the J gene TRBJ2-3, with 9 bases lining up with TRBD2. CDR1 is SGDLS and CDR2 is YYNGEE in the germline V gene. This CDR3 is 16 amino acids long. The ends lost 2 bases at V and 0 bases at J; junction bases unmatched: 4. The CDR3 DNA is TGTGCCAGCAGCGTGATTAGCGGGGGTAGCACAGATACGCAGTATTTT. Translated: CASSVISGGSTDTQYF.

V and J are TRBV6-4 and TRBJ1-1, with TRBD1 matching over 10 bases. The CDR3 sequence is 16 residues long. Germline CDR1 is MRHNA and CDR2 is SNTAGT. V shed 0 bases, J shed 3 bases, and the junction held 4 bases outside the gene matches. CDR3: CASSDSRTGGDTEAFF. As DNA, the CDR3 is TGTGCCAGCAGTGACTCCCGGACAGGGGGGGACACTGAAGCTTTCTTT.

This clone was counted between two and nine times. V and J are TRBV9 and TRBJ2-3; possible D gene TRBD1, 6 bases. Germline V gene sequence: CDR1 SGDLS, CDR2 YYNGEE. Trimming left V 4 bases short and J 3 bases short, with 21 bases between. The CDR3 extends over 17 amino acids. CDR3 amino acids: CASSPIGGGSLTDTQYF. The CDR3 nucleotides read TGTGCCAGCAGCCCTATTGGGGGCGGTTCCCTAACAGATACGCAGTATTTT.

J is TRBJ2-6 and V is TRBV5-1, with a tentative D call TRBD1 (6 bases). Trimming removed 2 bases from V and 2 bases from J, with 11 bases in between. Germline V CDR1 and CDR2: SGHRS, YFSETQ. The CDR3 sequence is 16 residues long. The CDR3 loop reads CASSLAGATGANVLTF. DNA of the CDR3: TGCGCCAGCAGCTTAGCAGGGGCAACTGGGGCCAACGTCCTGACTTTC.